The present T cell receptor beta chain was sequenced within a study of cytomegalovirus exposure and HLA in healthy donors. The PCR ran on 60 Vbeta and 13 Jbeta primers. Original processing methods: Counted up in a later analysis, unique TCR beta chains came to some 82 million, with around 9.9 million shared. Assay used: immunoSEQ multiplex PCR; TCRdb lists only in-frame clones, some missing. The V and J calls and clone size were taken over from that table, and D and trimming were inferred from the DNA. Found here are 150,000 to 200,000 clones, roughly four fifths of them singletons; the top ten hold approximately 8%. CDR1 is MNHEY, CDR2 SVGAGI, per germline. V lost 5 bases and J 1 base, leaving 11 bases between the germline ends. The CDR3 length is 14 residues.

The V call is TRBV6-5, the J call TRBJ1-1, with D unclear. Sequenced input: PBMCs. This receptor was obtained from a male donor in good health and CMV-seropositive. CDR3 residues: CASSARRGNTEAFF. The DNA of the CDR3 is TGTGCCAGCAGTGCCCGCCGGGGGAACACTGAAGCTTTCTTT.